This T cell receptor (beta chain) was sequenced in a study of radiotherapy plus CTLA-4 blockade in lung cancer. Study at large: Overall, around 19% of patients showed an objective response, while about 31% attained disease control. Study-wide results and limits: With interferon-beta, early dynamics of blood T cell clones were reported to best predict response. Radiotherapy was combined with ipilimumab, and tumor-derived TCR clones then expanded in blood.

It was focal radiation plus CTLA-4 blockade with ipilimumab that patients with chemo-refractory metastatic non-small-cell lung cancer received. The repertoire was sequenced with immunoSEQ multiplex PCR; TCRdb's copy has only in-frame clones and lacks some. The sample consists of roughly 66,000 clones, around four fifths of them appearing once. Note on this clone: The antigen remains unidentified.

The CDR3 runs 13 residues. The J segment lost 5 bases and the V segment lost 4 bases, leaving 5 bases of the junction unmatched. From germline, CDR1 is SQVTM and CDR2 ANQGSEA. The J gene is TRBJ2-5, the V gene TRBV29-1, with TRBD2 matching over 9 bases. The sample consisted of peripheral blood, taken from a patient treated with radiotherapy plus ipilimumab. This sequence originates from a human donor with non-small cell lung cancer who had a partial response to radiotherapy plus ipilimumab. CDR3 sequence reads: CSVASGRTETQYF. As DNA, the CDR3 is TGCAGCGTTGCCAGCGGGAGGACGGAGACCCAGTACTTC.